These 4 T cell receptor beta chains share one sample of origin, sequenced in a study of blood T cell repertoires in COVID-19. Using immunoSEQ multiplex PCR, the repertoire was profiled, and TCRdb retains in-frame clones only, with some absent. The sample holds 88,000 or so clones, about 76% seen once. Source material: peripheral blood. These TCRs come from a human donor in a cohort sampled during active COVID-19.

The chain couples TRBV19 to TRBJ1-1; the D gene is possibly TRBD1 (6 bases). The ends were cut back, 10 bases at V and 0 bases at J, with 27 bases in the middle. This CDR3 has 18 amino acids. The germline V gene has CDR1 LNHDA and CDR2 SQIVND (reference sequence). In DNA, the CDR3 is TGTGCCACACAATCCCAACGGGGGCGGGGGGCCATGAACACTGAAGCTTTCTTT. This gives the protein CATQSQRGRGAMNTEAFF.

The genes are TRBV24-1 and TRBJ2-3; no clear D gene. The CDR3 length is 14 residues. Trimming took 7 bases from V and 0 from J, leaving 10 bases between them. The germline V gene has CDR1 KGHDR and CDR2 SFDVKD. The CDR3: CATRAAGSTDTQYF. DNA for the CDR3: TGTGCCACCAGGGCTGCCGGGAGCACAGATACGCAGTATTTT.

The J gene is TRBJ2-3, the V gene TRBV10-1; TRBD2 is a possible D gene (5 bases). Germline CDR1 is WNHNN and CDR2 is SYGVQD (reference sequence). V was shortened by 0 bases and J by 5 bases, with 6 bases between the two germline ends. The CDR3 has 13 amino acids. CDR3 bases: TGCGCCAGCAGTGAGTCGGAGGTAGATACGCAGTATTTT. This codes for CASSESEVDTQYF.

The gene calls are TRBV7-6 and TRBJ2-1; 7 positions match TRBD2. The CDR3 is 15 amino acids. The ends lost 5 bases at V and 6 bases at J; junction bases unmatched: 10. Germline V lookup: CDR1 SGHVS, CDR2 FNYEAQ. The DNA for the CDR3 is TGTGCCAGCAGCCCGGCGGGGAGGGAGGGCAATGAGCAGTTCTTC. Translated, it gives CASSPAGREGNEQFF.